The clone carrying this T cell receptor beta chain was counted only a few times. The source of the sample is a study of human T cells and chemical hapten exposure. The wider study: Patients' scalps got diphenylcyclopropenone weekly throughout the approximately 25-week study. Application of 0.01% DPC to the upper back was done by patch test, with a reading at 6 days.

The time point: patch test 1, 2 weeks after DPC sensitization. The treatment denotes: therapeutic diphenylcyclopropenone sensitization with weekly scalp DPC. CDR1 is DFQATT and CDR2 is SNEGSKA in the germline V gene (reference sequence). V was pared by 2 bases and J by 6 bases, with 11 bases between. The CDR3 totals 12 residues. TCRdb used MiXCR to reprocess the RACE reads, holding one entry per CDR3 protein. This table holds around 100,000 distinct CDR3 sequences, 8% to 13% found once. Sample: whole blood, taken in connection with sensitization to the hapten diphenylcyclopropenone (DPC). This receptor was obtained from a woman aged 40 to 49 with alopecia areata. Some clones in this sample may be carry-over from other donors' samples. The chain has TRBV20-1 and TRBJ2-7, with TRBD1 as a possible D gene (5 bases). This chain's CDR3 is CSARRQLPEQYF. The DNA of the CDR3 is TGCAGTGCTAGAAGACAGCTCCCCGAGCAGTACTTC.